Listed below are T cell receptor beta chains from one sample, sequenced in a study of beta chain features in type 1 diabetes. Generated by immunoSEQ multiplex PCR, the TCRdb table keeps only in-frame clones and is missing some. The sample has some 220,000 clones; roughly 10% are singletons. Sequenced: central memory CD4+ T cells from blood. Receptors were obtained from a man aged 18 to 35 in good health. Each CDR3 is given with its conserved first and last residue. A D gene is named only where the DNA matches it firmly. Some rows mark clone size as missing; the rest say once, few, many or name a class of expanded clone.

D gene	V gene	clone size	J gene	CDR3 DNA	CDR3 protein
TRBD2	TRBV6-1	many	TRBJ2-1	TGTGCCATCAGGAGGGGACTAGCGGGAGACAATGAGCAGTTCTTC	CAIRRGLAGDNEQFF
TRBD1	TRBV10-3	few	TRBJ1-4	TGTGCCATCAGGAAGACAGGGGGGACTAATGAAAAACTGTTTTTT	CAIRKTGGTNEKLFF
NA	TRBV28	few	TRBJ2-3	TGTGCCAGTGGGACTTGGGCAGATACGCAGTATTTT	CASGTWADTQYF
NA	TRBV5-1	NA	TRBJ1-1	TGCGCCAGCAGCTGGGGAGGAGTTGACACTGAAGCTTTCTTT	CASSWGGVDTEAFF
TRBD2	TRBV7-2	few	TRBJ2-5	TGTGCCAGCAGCTTAGTAGGGACTAGCGGGACGTCGGAGACCCAGTACTTC	CASSLVGTSGTSETQYF
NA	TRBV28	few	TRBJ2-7	TGTGCCAGCAGTTCATACATTGGGCTTGTCGAGCAGTACTTC	CASSSYIGLVEQYF
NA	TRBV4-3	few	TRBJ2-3	TGCGCCAGCAGCCAAGAGGGGGACGGGAGCACAGATACGCAGTATTTT	CASSQEGDGSTDTQYF
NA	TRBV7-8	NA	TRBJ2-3	TGTGCCAGCACCCGCTCCGACCTCAGCACAGATACGCAGTATTTT	CASTRSDLSTDTQYF
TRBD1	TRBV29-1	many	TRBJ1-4	TGCAGCGTTCCCGGACAGGGAGGCGAAAAACTGTTTTTT	CSVPGQGGEKLFF
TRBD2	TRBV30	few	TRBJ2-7	TGTGCCTGGAGTACCGGGGGGTACGAGCAGTACTTC	CAWSTGGYEQYF
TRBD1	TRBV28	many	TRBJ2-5	TGTGCCAGCCAGACAGGGGGAGAGACCCAGTACTTC	CASQTGGETQYF
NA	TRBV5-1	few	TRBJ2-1	TGCGCCAGCAGCTTGGGAGGTACCTCCTCCTACAATGAGCAGTTCTTC	CASSLGGTSSYNEQFF
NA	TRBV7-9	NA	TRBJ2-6	TGTGCCAGCAGCCACGACAGGTCTGGGGCCAACGTCCTGACTTTC	CASSHDRSGANVLTF
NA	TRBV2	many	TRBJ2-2	TGTGCCAGCAGTGAAGAGAGGGGGACCGGGGAGCTGTTTTTT	CASSEERGTGELFF
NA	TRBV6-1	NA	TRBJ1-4	TGTGCCACCAGTAGCAGGGGACTCGAAAAACTGTTTTTT	CATSSRGLEKLFF
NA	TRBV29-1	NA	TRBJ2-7	TGCAGCGGTCAGGGAAGGGGCTCCTACGAGCAGTACTTC	CSGQGRGSYEQYF
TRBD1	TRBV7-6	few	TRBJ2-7	TGTGCCAGCAGCCGTGGGACAGCCTACTCCTACGAGCAGTACTTC	CASSRGTAYSYEQYF
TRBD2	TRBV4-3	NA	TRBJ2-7	TGCGCCAGCAGCCAAGTACTAGCGGGAGGCCACGAGCAGTACTTC	CASSQVLAGGHEQYF
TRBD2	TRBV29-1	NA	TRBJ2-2	TGCAGCGTTGCCGGGACTAGCGGGAGTCAAACCGGGGAGCTGTTTTTT	CSVAGTSGSQTGELFF
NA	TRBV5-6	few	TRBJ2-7	TGTGCCAGCAGCTTGTCAGCTTTCACATACGAGCAGTACTTC	CASSLSAFTYEQYF
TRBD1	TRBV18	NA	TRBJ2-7	TGTGCCAGCTCCCGACCCTCCGGGACAGGGGCTAACTACGAGCAGTACTTC	CASSRPSGTGANYEQYF
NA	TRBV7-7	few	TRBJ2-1	TGTGCTAGCAGCCCCCTTCCCTCCTCCTTAAGTAATGAGCAGTTCTTC	CASSPLPSSLSNEQFF
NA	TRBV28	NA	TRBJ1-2	TGTGCCAGCAGTTTGGACACTAACTATGGCTACACCTTC	CASSLDTNYGYTF
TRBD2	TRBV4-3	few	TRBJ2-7	TGCGCCAGCAGCCACGGACTAGCGGGACGCTACGAGCAGTACTTC	CASSHGLAGRYEQYF
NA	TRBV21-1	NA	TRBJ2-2	TGTGCCAGCAGCAAAGTCGAGACCAGGGAGGTCACCGGGGAGCTGTTTTTT	CASSKVETREVTGELFF
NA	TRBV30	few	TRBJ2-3	TGTGCCTGGAGTGTATACCGGGATACGCAGTATTTT	CAWSVYRDTQYF
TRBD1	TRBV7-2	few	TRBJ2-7	TGTGCCAGCAGCTTCAGGACAGGTCCGGCCTACGAGCAGTACTTC	CASSFRTGPAYEQYF
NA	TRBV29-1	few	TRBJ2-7	TGCAGCTGCAGGGACCAACCCTACGAGCAGTACTTC	CSCRDQPYEQYF
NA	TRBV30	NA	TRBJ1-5	TGTGCCTGGAGTGGGGGCGGGAATCAGCCCCAGCATTTT	CAWSGGGNQPQHF
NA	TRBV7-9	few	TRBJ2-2	TGTGCCAGCAGCTTTAGAGGGTTTAACACCGGGGAGCTGTTTTTT	CASSFRGFNTGELFF
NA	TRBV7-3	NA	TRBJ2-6	TGTGCCAGCAGCATAGGGCCTGGGGCCAACGTCCTGACTTTC	CASSIGPGANVLTF
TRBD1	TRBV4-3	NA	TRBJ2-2	TGCGCCAGCAGCCAAGCGGTGACAGGGGCTTCCGGGGAGCTGTTTTTT	CASSQAVTGASGELFF
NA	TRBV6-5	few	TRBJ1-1	TGTGCCAGCAGTTACTCGGGAGGGTCGCCTTTCTTT	CASSYSGGSPFF
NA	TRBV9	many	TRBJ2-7	TGTGCCAGCAGCGTAGGGGGGGCGGCCCGCCACGAGCAGTACTTC	CASSVGGAARHEQYF
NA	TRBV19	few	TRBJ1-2	TGTGCCAGTAGTATCGAACGGAACTATGGCTACACCTTC	CASSIERNYGYTF